This T cell receptor (beta chain) was documented in a study of identical twins. Template switching introduced a universal primer site, and the cDNA bore unique molecular identifiers. TCRdb called the 5' RACE reads again in MiXCR, with one record for every CDR3 protein. The data contain roughly 770,000 distinct CDR3 sequences, roughly 20% of them seen just once; the ten biggest clones take up less than 15%. The same specimen was also included in a second study, on T cells expressing NK-cell markers. Per that paper: Among the experiments, several used an anti-gamma-delta TCR antibody to restrict sorting to alpha-beta TCR T cells. Dominant NKG2C+ clonotypes made up roughly 1.0-8% of CD8+ T cells in roughly 6 donors.

The sequenced sample consisted of PBMCs. The receptor comes from a woman under 30 in good health.

The CDR3 protein is CASSLDPTSAYEQYF. The CDR3 region has the DNA TGTGCCAGCAGTTTAGATCCGACTAGCGCCTACGAGCAGTACTTC. V usage is TRBV12-3 or TRBV12-4 and J usage is TRBJ2-7; 8 positions match TRBD2. J gave up 2 bases and V 1 base, and 4 bases lay outside the gene matches. This CDR3 region has 15 residues.